The rows below give T cell receptor beta chains drawn from one sample of a study of T cells after posttransplantation cyclophosphamide. The method was immunoSEQ multiplex PCR; TCRdb's version includes in-frame clones alone and lacks a portion of them. The sample shows 25,000 to 30,000 clones, none of them appearing just once. The sequenced material came from PBMCs. The origin of the receptors is a man in his fifties or sixties in good health, CMV-negative, and a related stem cell transplant donor. Each CDR3 is given with its conserved first and last residue. A D gene is named only where the DNA matches it firmly. Rows may omit the clone size; those that give it use once, few, many or a size class.

cdr3_nt: TGTGCCAGCTCCCAGACAGAGAACTATGGCTACACCTTC; cdr3_aa: CASSQTENYGYTF; clone_size: many; j_call: TRBJ1-2; v_call: TRBV18; d_call: -
cdr3_nt: TGCAGTGGTCTTATGAACACTGAAGCTTTCTTT; cdr3_aa: CSGLMNTEAFF; clone_size: many; j_call: TRBJ1-1; v_call: TRBV20-1; d_call: -
cdr3_nt: TGTGCCAGCAGTGAACGACTCTATGGCTACACCTTC; cdr3_aa: CASSERLYGYTF; clone_size: many; j_call: TRBJ1-2; v_call: TRBV2; d_call: -
cdr3_nt: TGTGCCAGCAGTGGGCTAGCGGGGGTGAGCACAGATACGCAGTATTTT; cdr3_aa: CASSGLAGVSTDTQYF; clone_size: many; j_call: TRBJ2-3; v_call: TRBV2; d_call: TRBD2
cdr3_nt: TGTGCCAGCAGTTACTCGCGGGGGGGCGGAGAGACCCAGTACTTC; cdr3_aa: CASSYSRGGGETQYF; clone_size: many; j_call: TRBJ2-5; v_call: TRBV6-5; d_call: TRBD2
cdr3_nt: TGTGCCAGCAGTGGCGGGAGCTGGGGCACAGATACGCAGTATTTT; cdr3_aa: CASSGGSWGTDTQYF; clone_size: many; j_call: TRBJ2-3; v_call: TRBV27; d_call: TRBD2
cdr3_nt: TGTGCCACCAGCAGACAAGGGGGAAGGAACATTCAGTACTTC; cdr3_aa: CATSRQGGRNIQYF; clone_size: many; j_call: TRBJ2-4; v_call: TRBV15; d_call: -
cdr3_nt: TGTGCCAGCACCCTGGACAGGGGAGCTTTCTTT; cdr3_aa: CASTLDRGAFF; clone_size: medium-sized; j_call: TRBJ1-1; v_call: TRBV6-6; d_call: TRBD1
cdr3_nt: TGTGCCAGCAGTATCGGTAGCAATCAGCCCCAGCATTTT; cdr3_aa: CASSIGSNQPQHF; clone_size: many; j_call: TRBJ1-5; v_call: TRBV27; d_call: -
cdr3_nt: TGTGCCAGCAGTACAGGGACCAATCAGCCCCAGCATTTT; cdr3_aa: CASSTGTNQPQHF; clone_size: many; j_call: TRBJ1-5; v_call: TRBV2; d_call: -
cdr3_nt: TGTGCCAGCAGCTTAGGACTAGCGGGACTTAGGGATACGCAGTATTTT; cdr3_aa: CASSLGLAGLRDTQYF; clone_size: many; j_call: TRBJ2-3; v_call: TRBV11-3; d_call: TRBD2
cdr3_nt: TGCAGCGTTGGGGGGGAAGAGACCCAGTACTTC; cdr3_aa: CSVGGEETQYF; clone_size: many; j_call: TRBJ2-5; v_call: TRBV29-1; d_call: -
cdr3_nt: TGCGCCAGCAGCTTGGATCCGGGGGGGTACAATGAGCAGTTCTTC; cdr3_aa: CASSLDPGGYNEQFF; clone_size: many; j_call: TRBJ2-1; v_call: TRBV5-1; d_call: TRBD2
cdr3_nt: TGTGCCAGCAGCGCACGACAGGGGGAGACCCAGTACTTC; cdr3_aa: CASSARQGETQYF; clone_size: many; j_call: TRBJ2-5; v_call: TRBV7-3; d_call: TRBD1
cdr3_nt: TGTGCCAGCAGTGATACCGGGACAGAGAATGAAAAACTGTTTTTT; cdr3_aa: CASSDTGTENEKLFF; clone_size: many; j_call: TRBJ1-4; v_call: TRBV6-1; d_call: TRBD1
cdr3_nt: TGTGCCAGCAGCCATCCCCAGGGGTACGGGGACATGAACACTGAAGCTTTCTTT; cdr3_aa: CASSHPQGYGDMNTEAFF; clone_size: many; j_call: TRBJ1-1; v_call: TRBV4-2; d_call: -
cdr3_nt: TGTGCCAGCAGTGAAGCGAGGCCCGGGGAGCAGTTCTTC; cdr3_aa: CASSEARPGEQFF; clone_size: many; j_call: TRBJ2-1; v_call: TRBV6-1; d_call: -
cdr3_nt: TGCAGCGTCCGGGACTTTAACTATGGCTACACCTTC; cdr3_aa: CSVRDFNYGYTF; clone_size: many; j_call: TRBJ1-2; v_call: TRBV29-1; d_call: -
cdr3_nt: TGTGCCAGCAGTGCACAGGAAACCTATGGCTACACCTTC; cdr3_aa: CASSAQETYGYTF; clone_size: many; j_call: TRBJ1-2; v_call: TRBV2; d_call: -
cdr3_nt: TGCGCCAGCACCCCGGACAGGGGAACCTACGAGCAGTACTTC; cdr3_aa: CASTPDRGTYEQYF; clone_size: many; j_call: TRBJ2-7; v_call: TRBV5-1; d_call: TRBD1
cdr3_nt: TGTGCCAGCTCACCACCGAGCATGATTGAGACCCAGTACTTC; cdr3_aa: CASSPPSMIETQYF; clone_size: many; j_call: TRBJ2-5; v_call: TRBV18; d_call: -
cdr3_nt: TGTGCCAGCAGCCAAGGGGACAAAAGGACTAGCAGCTACGAGCAGTACTTC; cdr3_aa: CASSQGDKRTSSYEQYF; clone_size: many; j_call: TRBJ2-7; v_call: TRBV4-2; d_call: TRBD2
cdr3_nt: TGTGCCAGCAGCCCGACCAGGGGGCACCAAAACATTCAGTACTTC; cdr3_aa: CASSPTRGHQNIQYF; clone_size: many; j_call: TRBJ2-4; v_call: TRBV13; d_call: TRBD1
cdr3_nt: TGTGCCAGCAGCTTGGGGGCCAGGAGCGCTCAAGAGACCCAGTACTTC; cdr3_aa: CASSLGARSAQETQYF; clone_size: many; j_call: TRBJ2-5; v_call: TRBV11-2; d_call: -
cdr3_nt: TGTGCCAGCAGCGCGCCGGGACAGGGATTACGGCAGCCCCAGCATTTT; cdr3_aa: CASSAPGQGLRQPQHF; clone_size: many; j_call: TRBJ1-5; v_call: TRBV7-8; d_call: TRBD1
cdr3_nt: TGTGCCAGCAGCCCTCGGGTTTTAGGGCGGGATAGGAACACTGAGGCTTTCTTT; cdr3_aa: CASSPRVLGRDRNTEAFF; clone_size: -; j_call: TRBJ1-1; v_call: TRBV7-9; d_call: -
cdr3_nt: TGTGCCAGCAGTTTCAGGGGCGAGGGTAATTCACCCCTCCACTTT; cdr3_aa: CASSFRGEGNSPLHF; clone_size: many; j_call: TRBJ1-6; v_call: TRBV27; d_call: -
cdr3_nt: TGCGCCAGCAGCTTATCTCAGGAGGGTGAAAAACTGTTTTTT; cdr3_aa: CASSLSQEGEKLFF; clone_size: many; j_call: TRBJ1-4; v_call: TRBV5-1; d_call: -
cdr3_nt: TGTGCCAGCAGAACTAGCGGGAGGGCCGGCGAGCAGTACTTC; cdr3_aa: CASRTSGRAGEQYF; clone_size: many; j_call: TRBJ2-7; v_call: TRBV27; d_call: TRBD2
cdr3_nt: TGTGCCAGCACCCCGCCCGGAGGCAATTCACCCCTCCACTTT; cdr3_aa: CASTPPGGNSPLHF; clone_size: -; j_call: TRBJ1-6; v_call: TRBV11-2; d_call: -
cdr3_nt: TGTGCCAGCAGTGCCGGGACAGGTTCTGAAAAACTGTTTTTT; cdr3_aa: CASSAGTGSEKLFF; clone_size: many; j_call: TRBJ1-4; v_call: TRBV9; d_call: TRBD1
cdr3_nt: TGTGCCAGCATCCGGGGGGGGCTATCGAACACTGAAGCTTTCTTT; cdr3_aa: CASIRGGLSNTEAFF; clone_size: many; j_call: TRBJ1-1; v_call: TRBV28; d_call: -
cdr3_nt: TGTGCCAGCAGCCCCCTTTACGAGCAGTACTTC; cdr3_aa: CASSPLYEQYF; clone_size: many; j_call: TRBJ2-7; v_call: TRBV7-9; d_call: -
cdr3_nt: TGTGCCAGCTCACCCAGCGGGGGGGCCGCAGATACGCAGTATTTT; cdr3_aa: CASSPSGGAADTQYF; clone_size: many; j_call: TRBJ2-3; v_call: TRBV18; d_call: TRBD2
cdr3_nt: TGCGCCAGCGCACTTAGCGGTTCCACCGGGGAGCTGTTTTTT; cdr3_aa: CASALSGSTGELFF; clone_size: many; j_call: TRBJ2-2; v_call: TRBV10-1; d_call: -
cdr3_nt: TGCGCCAGCCCCCAGAGCGGTGACACCCCCCCCACCCGGGACGAGCAGTACTTC; cdr3_aa: CASPQSGDTPPTRDEQYF; clone_size: many; j_call: TRBJ2-7; v_call: TRBV23-1; d_call: -
cdr3_nt: TGTGCCAGCAGCTTAAGGTCTGCCAGGGGGCAGGCAGACTATGGCTACACCTTC; cdr3_aa: CASSLRSARGQADYGYTF; clone_size: many; j_call: TRBJ1-2; v_call: TRBV7-3; d_call: TRBD1
cdr3_nt: TGCAGCGTTGACCCCAGCGGGGGGGCTTACAATGAGCAGTTCTTC; cdr3_aa: CSVDPSGGAYNEQFF; clone_size: many; j_call: TRBJ2-1; v_call: TRBV29-1; d_call: TRBD2
cdr3_nt: TGCAGCGTTGGGTCCGGGAGGAATCAGCCCCAGCATTTT; cdr3_aa: CSVGSGRNQPQHF; clone_size: many; j_call: TRBJ1-5; v_call: TRBV29-1; d_call: -
cdr3_nt: TGTGCCAGCAGTGAAGCGGGGCGAGCAGGGACCAAAAACATTCAGTACTTC; cdr3_aa: CASSEAGRAGTKNIQYF; clone_size: many; j_call: TRBJ2-4; v_call: TRBV6-1; d_call: -
cdr3_nt: TGTGCCAGCAACGGAGCGGGAGGCACAGATACGCAGTATTTT; cdr3_aa: CASNGAGGTDTQYF; clone_size: many; j_call: TRBJ2-3; v_call: TRBV6-1; d_call: TRBD2
cdr3_nt: TGTGCCAGCAGCCGACAGGAGACTTCGGGAAACACCATATATTTT; cdr3_aa: CASSRQETSGNTIYF; clone_size: many; j_call: TRBJ1-3; v_call: TRBV5-4; d_call: -
cdr3_nt: TGTGCCAGCCAGTACTCTGGAAACACCATATATTTT; cdr3_aa: CASQYSGNTIYF; clone_size: many; j_call: TRBJ1-3; v_call: TRBV28; d_call: -